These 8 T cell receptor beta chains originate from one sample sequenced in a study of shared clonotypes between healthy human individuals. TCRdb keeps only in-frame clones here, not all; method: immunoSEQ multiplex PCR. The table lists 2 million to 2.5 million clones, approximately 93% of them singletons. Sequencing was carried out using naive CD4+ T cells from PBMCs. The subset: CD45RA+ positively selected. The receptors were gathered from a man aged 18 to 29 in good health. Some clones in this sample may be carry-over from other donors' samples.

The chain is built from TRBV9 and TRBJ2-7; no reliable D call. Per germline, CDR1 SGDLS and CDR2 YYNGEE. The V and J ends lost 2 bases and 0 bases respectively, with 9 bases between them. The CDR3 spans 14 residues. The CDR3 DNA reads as TGTGCCAGCAGCGTGGACCCGAGCTCCTACGAGCAGTACTTC. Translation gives CASSVDPSSYEQYF.

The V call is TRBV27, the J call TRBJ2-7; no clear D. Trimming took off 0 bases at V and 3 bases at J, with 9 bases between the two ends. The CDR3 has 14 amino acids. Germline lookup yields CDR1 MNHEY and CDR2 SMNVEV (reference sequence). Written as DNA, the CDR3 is TGTGCCAGCAGTTTATCGGGCAGAGGCTACGAGCAGTACTTC. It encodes CASSLSGRGYEQYF.

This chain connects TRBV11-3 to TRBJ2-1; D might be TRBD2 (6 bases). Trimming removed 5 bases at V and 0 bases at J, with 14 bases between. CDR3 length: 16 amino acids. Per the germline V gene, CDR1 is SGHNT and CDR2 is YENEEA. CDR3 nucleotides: TGTGCCAGCAGCCCTGATAGCGGAAGCTCCTACAATGAGCAGTTCTTC. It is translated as CASSPDSGSSYNEQFF. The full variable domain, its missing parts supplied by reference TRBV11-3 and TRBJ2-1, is EAGVVQSPRYKIIEKKQPVAFWCNPISGHNTLYWYLQNLGQGPELLIRYENEEAVDDSQLPKDRFSAERLKGVDSTLKIQPAELGDSAVYLCASSPDSGSSYNEQFFGPGTRLTVL.

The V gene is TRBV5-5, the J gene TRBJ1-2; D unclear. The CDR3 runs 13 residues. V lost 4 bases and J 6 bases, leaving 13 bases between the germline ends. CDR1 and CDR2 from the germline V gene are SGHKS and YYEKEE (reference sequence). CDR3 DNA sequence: TGTGCCAGCAGCCCCTCCGGTGGCCATGGCTACACCTTC. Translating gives CASSPSGGHGYTF. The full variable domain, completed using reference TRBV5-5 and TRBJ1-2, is DAGVTQSPTHLIKTRGQQVTLRCSPISGHKSVSWYQQVLGQGPQFIFQYYEKEERGRGNFPDRFSARQFPNYSSELNVNALLLGDSALYLCASSPSGGHGYTFGSGTRLTVV.

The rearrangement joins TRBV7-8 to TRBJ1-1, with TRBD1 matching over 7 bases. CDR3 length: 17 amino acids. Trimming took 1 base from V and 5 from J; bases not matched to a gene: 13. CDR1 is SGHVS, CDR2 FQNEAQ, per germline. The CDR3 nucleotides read TGTGCCAGCAGCTTAGTGTCGCCAGGGGGTGGGAGGACTGAAGCTTTCTTT. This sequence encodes CASSLVSPGGGRTEAFF.

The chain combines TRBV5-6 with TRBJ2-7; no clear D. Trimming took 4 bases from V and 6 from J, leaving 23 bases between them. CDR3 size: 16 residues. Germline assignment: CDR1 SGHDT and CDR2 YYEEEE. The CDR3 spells CASSQGTGGGVREQYF. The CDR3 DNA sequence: TGTGCCAGCAGCCAAGGAACGGGCGGCGGAGTACGCGAGCAGTACTTC.

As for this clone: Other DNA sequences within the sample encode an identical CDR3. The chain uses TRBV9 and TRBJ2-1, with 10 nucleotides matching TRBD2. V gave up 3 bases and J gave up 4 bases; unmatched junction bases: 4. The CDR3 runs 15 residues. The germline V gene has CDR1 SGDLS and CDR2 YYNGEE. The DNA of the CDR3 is TGTGCCAGCAGCGGAGGACTAGCGGAGTACAATGAGCAGTTCTTC. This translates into CASSGGLAEYNEQFF.

This CDR3 is CASSYGGNIQYF. DNA of the CDR3: TGTGCCAGCAGTTACGGGGGGAACATTCAGTACTTC. The chain couples TRBV6-6 to TRBJ2-4; weak D call: TRBD2 (6 bases). CDR3 length: 12 residues. Deletions cut 2 bases from V and 7 bases from J, with 6 bases between. The germline CDR1 and CDR2 sequences are MNHNY and SVGAGI (reference sequence).